This T cell receptor (beta chain) was recorded in a study of blood T cell repertoires in COVID-19. For the study at large: The origin of the acute and convalescent COVID-19 samples was the United States, Italy and Spain.

The V end lost 4 bases, the J end lost 6 bases, and 11 bases lay between the germline ends. Per the germline V gene, CDR1 is SGHRS and CDR2 is YFSETQ. This CDR3 is built from 13 residues. In the original workflow: The assay estimated nucleated cells by amplifying reference gene primers. Only in-frame clones appear in the TCRdb table, and some are missing; sequencing was by immunoSEQ multiplex PCR. V and J calls and clone size are given by that table; D and trimming were obtained from the DNA. The sample lists about 200,000 clones, 80% occurring once. The clonotype was recovered from a woman between 65 and 79 years old with acute or convalescent COVID-19. This sequence joins TRBV5-1 and TRBJ2-1, with a tentative D call TRBD2 (6 bases). Sequenced sample: peripheral blood. CDR3 coding DNA: TGCGCCAGCAGCCCCGCGCGGGGCAATGAGCAGTTCTTC. This sequence encodes CASSPARGNEQFF.